The table lists the clone carrying this TCR beta chain with a count of one. The PCR was carried out with 60 Vbeta primers and 13 Jbeta primers. In the authors' methods: Later, tens of millions of unique TCR beta chains were counted in an analysis, and approximately 10 million of them were shared. Profiled with immunoSEQ multiplex PCR; TCRdb holds only in-frame clones, not every one. The V and J calls and the clone size are those of that table, but D and trimming were determined from the DNA. The sample carries approximately 110,000 clones, 76% recorded once. The data were obtained in a study of cytomegalovirus exposure and HLA in healthy donors. Turning to the study itself: Among over 300 genotyped donors, 80% to 90% fell in the Caucasian-associated ancestry cluster.

Trimming cost V 0 bases and J 3 bases, with 11 bases left between them. Germline V gene data show CDR1 as SGHDT and CDR2 as YYEEEE. The CDR3 runs 15 residues. The chain joins TRBV5-6 to TRBJ2-3; D might be TRBD1 (5 bases). The sequenced sample consisted of PBMCs. The source is a man aged 50 to 59 in good health and CMV-seronegative. CDR3 coding DNA: TGTGCCAGCAGCTTGGTCCCAGGGTCGACAGATACGCAGTATTTT. Its translation: CASSLVPGSTDTQYF.